The rows below give T cell receptor beta chains drawn from one sample of a study of cytomegalovirus exposure and HLA in healthy donors. Some clones are missing from TCRdb's copy, which holds only in-frame ones; the method was immunoSEQ multiplex PCR. The sample includes some 91,000 clones, roughly 86% of them seen just once. The sequenced sample consisted of PBMCs. The receptors here all came from a young man in good health and CMV-seropositive. The CDR3 runs from the conserved cysteine through the conserved F or W. D genes are given only for firm matches. The size field is filled for only some rows; it gives once, few, many or a size class.

v_gene,d_gene,abundance,j_gene,CDR3aa,CDR3nt
TRBV30,.,.,TRBJ2-2,CAWSVLGQNTGELFF,TGTGCCTGGAGTGTACTTGGACAGAACACCGGGGAGCTGTTTTTT
TRBV4-1,.,.,TRBJ1-2,CASSQVPVGRMGTYGYTF,TGCGCCAGCAGCCAAGTTCCCGTCGGGAGAATGGGGACCTATGGCTACACCTTC
TRBV15,TRBD1,.,TRBJ1-2,CATSPPPGQGNYGYTF,TGTGCCACCAGCCCTCCCCCGGGACAGGGAAACTATGGCTACACCTTC
TRBV5-1,.,once,TRBJ1-2,CASSLESVNYGYTF,TGCGCCAGCAGCTTGGAATCGGTAAACTATGGCTACACCTTC
TRBV15,.,.,TRBJ2-5,CATSMGLSETQYF,TGTGCCACCAGCATGGGACTTTCGGAGACCCAGTACTTC
TRBV5-1,TRBD2,.,TRBJ2-1,CASFGTSGDYNEQFF,TGCGCCAGCTTCGGGACTAGCGGGGACTACAATGAGCAGTTCTTC
TRBV21-1,.,.,TRBJ2-3,CASSKAGDRSSTDTQYF,TGTGCCAGCAGCAAAGCAGGGGACAGGAGTAGCACAGATACGCAGTATTTT
TRBV7-9,.,once,TRBJ1-2,CASMDGGDYGYTF,TGTGCCAGTATGGACGGAGGAGACTATGGCTACACCTTC
TRBV2,.,few,TRBJ2-1,CASKETPYNEQFF,TGTGCCAGCAAGGAGACCCCCTACAATGAGCAGTTCTTC
TRBV15,TRBD1,.,TRBJ2-7,CATSKDRGHEQYF,TGTGCCACCAGCAAGGACAGGGGCCACGAGCAGTACTTC
TRBV27,TRBD1,.,TRBJ1-2,CASSHLQGFDYGYTF,TGTGCCAGCAGTCACCTACAGGGGTTCGACTATGGCTACACCTTC
TRBV29-1,TRBD1,.,TRBJ2-3,CSVENPDRGLRTDTQYF,TGCAGCGTTGAAAACCCGGACAGGGGGCTTCGCACAGATACGCAGTATTTT
TRBV19,TRBD1,.,TRBJ1-4,CARGQKFSTNEKLFF,TGTGCCAGGGGACAGAAGTTTTCAACTAATGAAAAACTGTTTTTT
TRBV5-1,.,.,TRBJ1-5,CASSLGQKNSNQPQHF,TGCGCCAGCAGCTTGGGTCAGAAGAATAGCAATCAGCCCCAGCATTTT
TRBV29-1,TRBD2,.,TRBJ2-7,CSVEARVTSGRAREQYF,TGCAGCGTTGAAGCCCGTGTAACTAGCGGGAGGGCCCGAGAGCAGTACTTC
TRBV5-5,.,.,TRBJ1-5,CASTLSGGDQPQHF,TGTGCCAGCACCCTCTCGGGGGGGGATCAGCCCCAGCATTTT
TRBV27,TRBD2,.,TRBJ2-6,CASSYWHRDYTSSGANVLTF,TGTGCCAGCAGTTACTGGCACCGGGACTACACCTCCTCTGGGGCCAACGTCCTGACTTTC
TRBV28,TRBD2,.,TRBJ2-1,CASSSYRLAEYNEQFF,TGTGCCAGCAGTTCCTACCGACTAGCGGAATACAATGAGCAGTTCTTC
TRBV28,.,.,TRBJ2-1,CASSSSWGHNEQFF,TGTGCCAGCAGTTCCAGCTGGGGGCACAATGAGCAGTTCTTC
TRBV6-1,.,.,TRBJ2-7,CASSERYEQYF,TGTGCCAGCAGTGAACGCTACGAGCAGTACTTC
TRBV19,.,.,TRBJ2-6,CASSPTGANVLTF,TGTGCCAGTAGCCCTACTGGGGCCAACGTCCTGACTTTC
TRBV19,.,.,TRBJ2-3,CASSGTTTGPLTDTQYF,TGTGCCAGTAGTGGCACCACGACAGGACCCCTCACAGATACGCAGTATTTT
TRBV11-2,.,.,TRBJ1-2,CASSPGQSAGYTF,TGTGCCAGCAGCCCCGGACAGTCGGCTGGCTACACCTTC
TRBV30,TRBD1,.,TRBJ2-1,CAWSTGTGAINEQFF,TGTGCCTGGAGTACCGGGACAGGGGCGATCAATGAGCAGTTCTTC
TRBV5-1,.,.,TRBJ2-7,CASRGDYEQYF,TGCGCCAGCAGAGGGGACTACGAGCAGTACTTC
TRBV6-1,.,.,TRBJ1-1,CASSEASTAFF,TGTGCCAGCAGTGAAGCATCCACTGCTTTCTTT
TRBV7-9,TRBD1,.,TRBJ2-1,CASSGQGAGYNEQFF,TGTGCCAGCAGCGGACAGGGGGCTGGGTACAATGAGCAGTTCTTC
TRBV11-2,TRBD2,.,TRBJ2-5,CASSRTSGNLETQYF,TGTGCCAGCAGCCGGACTAGCGGGAATCTGGAGACCCAGTACTTC
TRBV2,.,.,TRBJ2-1,CASSAGPNHNEQFF,TGTGCCAGCAGTGCTGGGCCCAATCACAATGAGCAGTTCTTC
TRBV10-2,TRBD2,.,TRBJ2-1,CASSFLAGGSNEQFF,TGTGCCAGCTCTTTTTTAGCGGGAGGGTCCAATGAGCAGTTCTTC
TRBV15,TRBD2,.,TRBJ2-3,CATSRGGGGPADTQYF,TGTGCCACCAGCAGAGGTGGGGGAGGGCCGGCAGATACGCAGTATTTT
TRBV29-1,TRBD2,.,TRBJ2-7,CSVGLAGGPLSYEQYF,TGCAGCGTTGGCCTAGCGGGAGGGCCTCTGAGCTACGAGCAGTACTTC
TRBV27,TRBD2,once,TRBJ2-5,CASSFSPSIAGEETQYF,TGTGCCAGCAGTTTCTCCCCTTCGATAGCGGGAGAAGAGACCCAGTACTTC
TRBV28,TRBD1,once,TRBJ2-3,CASSSGQGWSLDTQYF,TGTGCCAGCAGTTCTGGACAGGGGTGGTCTTTGGATACGCAGTATTTT
TRBV29-1,.,.,TRBJ2-1,CSDPGNEQFF,TGCAGCGATCCCGGCAATGAGCAGTTCTTC
TRBV28,TRBD2,.,TRBJ2-3,CASRELAELGTDTQYF,TGTGCCAGCAGGGAACTAGCGGAACTAGGCACAGATACGCAGTATTTT
TRBV18,TRBD1,.,TRBJ1-5,CASSLGQGKHLILYSNQPQHF,TGTGCCAGCTCACTCGGACAGGGGAAACACCTGATACTCTATAGCAATCAGCCCCAGCATTTT
TRBV5-1,.,.,TRBJ1-4,CASSSGQLGTEKLFF,TGCGCCAGCAGCTCCGGACAGCTTGGTACGGAAAAACTGTTTTTT
TRBV14,TRBD2,.,TRBJ2-7,CASSQEPEREGLYEQYF,TGTGCCAGCAGCCAAGAACCCGAGCGGGAGGGCCTCTACGAGCAGTACTTC
TRBV18,.,.,TRBJ1-1,CASSPRERLNTEAFF,TGTGCCAGCTCACCACGGGAGCGGTTGAACACTGAAGCTTTCTTT
TRBV18,TRBD1,.,TRBJ2-5,CASSPPGQGGETQYF,TGTGCCAGCTCACCACCGGGACAGGGTGGTGAGACCCAGTACTTC